Below, one TCR beta chain is given with its context. It has no known antigen specificity. No much larger clone is present one base from it, and per-base qualities are unavailable. This sample was taken from a study of blood T cell repertoires in COVID-19 (dated by TCRdb to the early 2020s). With respect to the entire study: Samples from collaborators originated in the United States, Italy and Spain and spanned both the acute and convalescent phases of COVID-19. The dataset comprised deeply sampled blood TCRbeta repertoires from subjects exposed to, actively infected with, or recovered from COVID-19. Where available, HLA class I and class II types were taken from metadata supplied by the sample provider and were not determined by assay-based typing. The repertoires were released in a freely available public database intended as a resource for research on the immune response to SARS-CoV-2. Samples came from the ongoing ImmuneRACE study (first 160 participants) plus 1,254 subjects from 6 global collaborators. The sample metadata nearly always contained a de-identified subject ID, COVID-19 status, age in years and sex. The prospective study material was composed of cDNA or gDNA derived from T cells, B-cell-depleted T cells, or PBMCs.

Points the paper makes about the study in general: Clinical and demographic metadata were provided uncurated, with the amount varying by source and participant.

Collaborating institutions collected whole blood in K2EDTA tubes following their own protocols. For TCRbeta analysis, collaborator samples were shipped as frozen whole blood, as isolated PBMCs, or as DNA extracted from either sample type. TCRbeta CDR3 regions were amplified from genomic DNA by means of the immunoSEQ Assay, a bias-controlled multiplex PCR. Regarding the original processing steps: The number of nucleated cells in each sample was estimated by amplification of reference gene primers within the assay. Sequence reads were collapsed and filtered to measure the absolute abundance of every unique TCRbeta CDR3 rearrangement. For each sample, productive Simpson clonality was calculated by taking the square root of Simpson's diversity index across productive rearrangements. Drawn from immuneACCESS, this table holds only the in-frame rearrangements with V and J called that TCRdb kept. Clones are partly lost; checked studies trace under half to an unresolved V gene and leave the rest unexplained. The V and J calls and clone size come from that table; D and trimming were worked out from the DNA. The sample table holds about 170,000 clones, of which 80% to 90% were seen once. About 1.9% of the sample rests with the top ten.

Deletion took 2 bases off V and 4 bases off J, with a span of 18 bases between the germline ends. CDR3 length: 16 amino acids, cysteine to phenylalanine. Of the read, only the CDR3 DNA is kept; its 48 bases are in frame from base 1. The germline V gene specifies SGHVS as CDR1 and FQNEAQ as CDR2. This receptor was obtained from a woman aged 80 or older with acute or convalescent COVID-19. The rearrangement combines TRBV7-8 with TRBJ2-7; the D gene is not confidently resolved. The sequenced sample was peripheral blood. In nucleotide form, the sequence is TGTGCCAGCAGCTTAAGTAGAGAGCAAAGAGGTTACGAGCAGTACTTC. Its protein product is CASSLSREQRGYEQYF.